This TCR beta chain was retrieved from a study of blood T cells in healthy people across ages. Study overall: Template-switching capture recovered about one barcoded beta molecule per two T cells. Study-level findings and limits: TCR beta diversity tracked closely with naive T cell percentage. Naive and antigen-experienced cells could not be conclusively compared, given unsorted PBMCs.

Germline V lookup: CDR1 SGHAT, CDR2 FQNNGV. Trimming left V 0 bases short and J 2 bases short, with 11 bases between. The length of the CDR3 is 16 residues. Points on this clonotype: The target antigen is unknown.

Sample-barcoded 5' priming and a J-beta primer mix drove a second PCR of about 6 to 12 cycles. CDR3-containing paired-end reads numbered at least 2.5 million in each sample. TCRdb analysed the 5' RACE reads with MiXCR anew, one entry per CDR3 protein. The table includes about 600,000 distinct CDR3 sequences, 45% to 55% detected once. Sequenced sample: blood. The rearrangement links TRBV11-2 to TRBJ2-1; tentatively, D is TRBD1 or TRBD2 (6 bases each). This TCR was recovered from a man older than 75 in good health. CDR3 coding DNA: TGTGCCAGCAGCTTAGAGGAGGGGGGCGCCTACAATGAGCAGTTCTTC. Its translation is CASSLEEGGAYNEQFF.